The clone carrying this T cell receptor beta chain was counted only a few times. Its antigen is unknown. The PCR was carried out with 60 Vbeta primers and 13 Jbeta primers. In the authors' workflow: Around 10 million of the roughly 80 million unique TCR beta chains counted in a later analysis were shared. Sequencing was performed with immunoSEQ multiplex PCR; in TCRdb, only in-frame clones are kept and a portion is missing. V, J and clone size were drawn from that table, and D and trimming were deduced from the DNA. Seen here are about 120,000 clones, roughly three quarters observed once, and the top ten hold less than 15%. This specimen comes from a study of cytomegalovirus exposure and HLA in healthy donors. Study-level results: TCR beta V segments were, for the most part, productive about 87% or about 30% of the time in an earlier analysis. It was confirmed in vitro that a few of the CMV-associated chains were specific for CMV antigens. Among the most significant clusters, several appeared linked to common viral pathogens in a later analysis.

The length of the CDR3 is 15 residues. Germline V gives CDR1 ENHRY, CDR2 SYGVKD. Trimming took off 2 bases at V and 4 bases at J, with 14 bases between the two ends. The source material was PBMCs. The clonotype originates from a woman aged 40 to 50 in good health and CMV-seropositive. This chain links TRBV10-3 with TRBJ1-1, with a tentative D call TRBD1 (6 bases). The CDR3 nucleotides are TGTGCCATCAGTGAGAGACAGGTTTTGGGCACTGAAGCTTTCTTT. Translated, it gives CAISERQVLGTEAFF.